This T cell receptor beta chain was obtained from a study of shared clonotypes between healthy human individuals. Study observations and caveats: Generally, naive subsets came out with larger estimated richness than memory subsets.

From germline, CDR1 is MDHEN and CDR2 SYDVKM. Trimming stripped 8 bases from V and 3 bases from J, with 2 bases between. The CDR3 sequence is 10 residues long. The protocol was immunoSEQ multiplex PCR, while the TCRdb copy is restricted to in-frame clones and leaves out a portion. This table holds some 740,000 clones, 80% to 95% found once. About this clone itself: As yet, its antigen is unknown.

Terminally differentiated effector memory CD45RA+ cells were excluded from the naive CD8 cells, which were CD45RO-negative and positively selected for CCR7. This rearrangement joins TRBV28 to TRBJ1-3; D not resolved. This receptor was taken from a man aged 25 to 40 in good health. Input material: naive CD8+ T cells sorted from blood. Here the CDR3 DNA reads TGTGCCAGCGGTGGAAACACCATATATTTT. Its protein product is CASGGNTIYF.